Sequencing of this TCR beta chain was carried out in a study of blood T cell repertoires in COVID-19. On the study more broadly: The study drew acute and convalescent COVID-19 samples from the United States, Italy and Spain. T cells, B-cell-depleted T cells, or PBMCs provided the cDNA or gDNA that served as material.

Trimming removed 0 bases from V and 4 bases from J; junction bases left unmatched: 11. Germline CDR1 reads MGHRA; CDR2 reads YSYEKL. The CDR3 length is 17 residues. Authors' methods: It was from reference gene primer amplification that nucleated cell counts were estimated. Some clones are missing from TCRdb's copy, which holds only in-frame ones; the method was immunoSEQ multiplex PCR. V, J and clone size reflect that table, while D and trimming were determined from the DNA. The sample has under 20,000 clones; 65% to 90% are singletons. The genes are TRBV4-1 and TRBJ2-5, with TRBD2 matching over 7 bases. Specimen: peripheral blood. The sequence derives from a man at least 80 years old with active COVID-19. The CDR3 loop is CASSQEIRASSGETQYF. DNA of the CDR3: TGCGCCAGCAGCCAAGAGATTCGGGCGTCTAGCGGAGAGACCCAGTACTTC.